A single sample gave rise to the 6 T cell receptor beta chains below, sequenced in a study of glioma-infiltrating T cells after dendritic cell vaccination. The assay was immunoSEQ multiplex PCR, and TCRdb's table has in-frame clones only and misses some. In the table there are around 96,000 clones, over 60% of which are singletons. This sample comprised blood, obtained before dendritic cell vaccination. Receptors were obtained from a human donor with glioblastoma.

This clone has just a few counts. This chain joins TRBV6-4 and TRBJ2-1; D might be TRBD1 (6 bases). The CDR3 spans 15 residues. CDR1 and CDR2 from the germline V gene are MRHNA and SNTAGT. V gave up 3 bases and J gave up 1 base, with 10 bases separating them. The CDR3 reads CASSEMGASYNEQFF. CDR3 DNA: TGTGCCAGCAGTGAAATGGGGGCTTCCTACAATGAGCAGTTCTTC.

The gene calls are TRBV10-3 and TRBJ1-1; D is uncertain. Germline assignment: CDR1 ENHRY and CDR2 SYGVKD. This CDR3 region has 13 residues. Trimming shortened V by 2 bases and J by 0 bases, and 4 bases separated the two germline ends. This chain's CDR3 is CAISEAMNTEAFF. Written as DNA, the CDR3 is TGTGCCATCAGTGAGGCTATGAACACTGAAGCTTTCTTT.

The rearrangement joins TRBV19 to TRBJ1-1, with D possibly TRBD1 on 5 matching bases. The germline CDR1 and CDR2 sequences are LNHDA and SQIVND (reference sequence). CDR3 length: 18 residues. V shed 3 bases and J shed 3 bases, with 23 bases lying between them. The CDR3 is CASSMSSGVIIIDTEAFF. For the CDR3, the DNA is TGTGCCAGTAGTATGTCGTCGGGGGTGATTATTATCGACACTGAAGCTTTCTTT.

The chain uses TRBV28 and TRBJ2-3, with D possibly matching TRBD2 (6 bases). From germline, CDR1 is MDHEN and CDR2 SYDVKM. This CDR3 spans 19 amino acids. The V gene lost 1 base and the J gene lost 2 bases, with 22 bases spanning the gap. The CDR3, as DNA: TGTGCCAGCAGTTTATATAAGGGTGTGGGACTGCCCGACACAGATACGCAGTATTTT. Amino acid sequence: CASSLYKGVGLPDTDTQYF.

This rearrangement joins TRBV28 to TRBJ2-5; perhaps TRBD2 as D (6 bases). Trimming removed 4 bases from V and 3 bases from J, with 18 bases in between. The CDR3 is 16 residues long. Germline-derived CDR1 and CDR2 are MDHEN and SYDVKM. CDR3 amino acids: CASSSLPGLIEETQYF. The CDR3 DNA sequence: TGTGCCAGCAGTTCTTTACCGGGACTCATTGAAGAGACCCAGTACTTC. Filled out from reference TRBV28 and TRBJ2-5, the complete variable domain reads DVKVTQSSRYLVKRTGEKVFLECVQDMDHENMFWYRQDPGLGLRLIYFSYDVKMKEKGDIPEGYSVSREKKERFSLILESASTNQTSMYLCASSSLPGLIEETQYFGPGTRLLVL.

The V and J genes are TRBV4-1 and TRBJ1-5; 10 nucleotides match TRBD1. The CDR3 is made up of 17 amino acids. Trimming at V came to 6 bases and at J to 5 bases, leaving 13 bases not matched to a gene. Per germline, CDR1 MGHRA and CDR2 YSYEKL. Here the CDR3 DNA reads TGCGCCAGCAGTCCGACGGGACAGGGGACGATGTATCAGCCCCAGCATTTT. Translated, it gives CASSPTGQGTMYQPQHF.